This is a list of T cell receptor beta chains from one sample in a study of T cell clonotyping in hematopoietic cell transplantation. The method was immunoSEQ multiplex PCR; TCRdb's version includes in-frame clones alone and lacks a portion of them. The sample holds 25,000 to 30,000 clones, around 84% seen once. Sequences were derived from peripheral blood mononuclear cells, sampled before stem cell transplant. Receptors originate from a woman aged 55-69 years with acute myeloid leukemia. Some clones in this sample may be carry-over from other donors' samples. The CDR3 runs from the conserved cysteine through the conserved F or W.

V: TRBV27
J: TRBJ1-2
CDR3: CASSLSGAAGGYTF

V: TRBV5-8
J: TRBJ1-2
CDR3: CASSPRGGYGYTF

V: TRBV6-5
J: TRBJ1-1
CDR3: CASTMTENTEAFF

V: TRBV19
J: TRBJ1-5
CDR3: CASIGGQGGNQPQHF

V: TRBV6-1
J: TRBJ2-3
CDR3: CASSQWTGSTDTQYF

V: TRBV11-1
J: TRBJ1-6
CDR3: CASSRPSYSPLHF

V: TRBV6-6
J: TRBJ1-5
CDR3: CASSYGDQPQHF

V: TRBV6-1
J: TRBJ1-2
CDR3: CASSEGTGGGYGYTF

V: TRBV6-5
J: TRBJ2-7
CDR3: CASSYGQGSEQYF

V: TRBV7-2
J: TRBJ2-3
CDR3: CASVPMVGVAGAYF

V: TRBV13
J: TRBJ2-1
CDR3: CASSLGTHEQFF

V: TRBV6-1
J: TRBJ1-4
CDR3: CASSSGQGREKLFF

V: TRBV9
J: TRBJ2-4
CDR3: CASSERDSPINIQYF

V: TRBV28
J: TRBJ2-5
CDR3: CASSLGGGETQYF

V: TRBV11-2
J: TRBJ2-7
CDR3: CASSLATSGIPYEQYF

V: TRBV6-1
J: TRBJ2-5
CDR3: CASSQATGYQETQYF

V: TRBV18
J: TRBJ2-1
CDR3: CASSLGGSYNEQFF

V: TRBV7-9
J: TRBJ2-5
CDR3: CASKRANQETQYF

V: TRBV7-9
J: TRBJ2-7
CDR3: CASSPRGPEEQYF

V: TRBV5-6
J: TRBJ2-3
CDR3: CASSFADTQYF

V: TRBV28
J: TRBJ1-5
CDR3: CASTNTGASNQPQHF

V: TRBV6-1
J: TRBJ1-5
CDR3: CASSERGSQNQPQHF

V: TRBV29-1
J: TRBJ2-5
CDR3: CSVTGGLQETQYF

V: TRBV29-1
J: TRBJ2-7
CDR3: CSGGTGDRYEQYF

V: TRBV5-1
J: TRBJ2-2
CDR3: CASSLRPGSANTGELFF

V: TRBV28
J: TRBJ1-1
CDR3: CASVTKNTEAFF

V: TRBV6-5
J: TRBJ2-5
CDR3: CASSSQTGWRETQYF

V: TRBV11-2
J: TRBJ1-3
CDR3: CASSLLRQGGNTIYF

V: TRBV28
J: TRBJ2-4
CDR3: CASSYEGGVGAKNIQYF

V: TRBV4-3
J: TRBJ1-4
CDR3: CASSLDLANEKLFF

V: TRBV4-1
J: TRBJ2-7
CDR3: CASSQIGAYEQYF

V: TRBV29-1
J: TRBJ2-1
CDR3: CSVATTGGHYNEQFF

V: TRBV2
J: TRBJ1-1
CDR3: CASSGYGTGITEAFF

V: TRBV7-8
J: TRBJ2-7
CDR3: CASSSAWTQSYEQYF

V: TRBV19
J: TRBJ1-5
CDR3: CASSYIDRSNQPQHF

V: TRBV18
J: TRBJ2-2
CDR3: CASSPRGPPDTGELFF

V: TRBV7-8
J: TRBJ2-2
CDR3: CASSLVTWASANTGELFF

V: TRBV9
J: TRBJ2-5
CDR3: CASSPRASVWETQYF

V: TRBV6-4
J: TRBJ1-5
CDR3: CASSESGGGNQPQHF

V: TRBV7-2
J: TRBJ1-2
CDR3: CASSSGPGGSGYTF

V: TRBV7-9
J: TRBJ2-7
CDR3: CASSPGTGVSYEQYF

V: TRBV7-3
J: TRBJ2-2
CDR3: CASSLTGQGPANTGELFF

V: TRBV6-6
J: TRBJ1-5
CDR3: CASTPPGGSNQPQHF

V: TRBV5-4
J: TRBJ2-3
CDR3: CASSLTAAGDTQYF

V: TRBV29-1
J: TRBJ2-3
CDR3: CTRGGNGSPDTQYF

V: TRBV7-2
J: TRBJ2-3
CDR3: CASSSGLSTDTQYF

V: TRBV29-1
J: TRBJ2-1
CDR3: CSVSSDRSGEQFF

V: TRBV6-5
J: TRBJ1-1
CDR3: CASRLGEKNTEAFF

V: TRBV7-2
J: TRBJ1-1
CDR3: CASSLSGVSTEAFF

V: TRBV5-4
J: TRBJ1-2
CDR3: CASSLAGGLLYGYTF

V: TRBV5-4
J: TRBJ2-1
CDR3: CASSSGLAGGAGNEQFF